This T cell receptor (beta chain) was captured by sequencing in a study of metastatic and nonmetastatic thyroid tumors (TCRdb year 2020). In terms of the full investigation: The researchers compared repertoires between peripheral blood samples and tumor or nodule tissue samples from patients with malignant or benign thyroid disease.

Before undergoing thyroid surgery, none of the patients had been given any kind of treatment. Using T-cell receptor beta sequencing, the study looked back at clinical samples from patients collected from the early 2010s to the late 2010s. This clone is medium-sized (0.01 to 0.1%) in terms of sample share. What this receptor recognizes is not known. Nothing much larger sits one base from this clone, and base qualities are not available. General conclusions and limits of the study: In both blood and tumor samples, malignant tumors were reported to have significantly higher TCR beta diversity than benign nodules.

V was cut back by 2 bases and J by 3 bases, leaving a gap of 11 bases between them. The CDR3 holds 14 amino acids from the cysteine to the phenylalanine. Only the CDR3 DNA is retained, 42 bases long and in frame from the first base. According to the germline V gene (reference sequence), CDR1 reads WNHNN and CDR2 reads SYGVQD. Libraries were made using PCR. The run used an Illumina HiSeq 4000. High-throughput sequencing was used to profile the CDR3 region of the TCR beta-chain in every patient. The study's own analysis went as follows. The researchers built a classifier to tell apart papillary thyroid cancer patients with distant metastasis, based on CDR3 differences among clinicopathological groups. The Shannon index was used to assess repertoire diversity, and the Morisita-Horn index was used to assess tumor-blood repertoire similarity. TCRdb redid the processing of the public reads, applying fastp at Q25 and MiXCR, and retained in-frame beta chains. TCRdb, not the authors, supplied the V and J calls. Within this sample are 19,000 or so clones, with 28% of them counted one time only. About 14% of the sample is held by the ten biggest clonotypes.

Sequencing was done on a sample of tumor tissue. The sequence was collected from a male donor with papillary thyroid cancer or a benign thyroid nodule (not recorded which). Some clones in this sample may be carry-over from other donors' samples. The rearrangement combines TRBV10-1 with TRBJ2-7; 5 matching bases give a weak D call of TRBD2. The CDR3 corresponds to CASSEQPGGYEQYF. At the DNA level, the sequence is TGCGCCAGCAGTGAGCAGCCAGGAGGCTACGAGCAGTACTTC.